This paragraph reports one TCR beta chain. The antigen remains unidentified. PCR used 60 Vbeta primers and 13 Jbeta primers. Only in-frame clones appear in the TCRdb table, and some are missing; sequencing was by immunoSEQ multiplex PCR. The sample carries under 170,000 clones, 70% to 80% recorded once. The sample is drawn from a study of cytomegalovirus exposure and HLA in healthy donors. The V gene's germline CDR1 is KGHSH and CDR2 LQKENI. V shed 3 bases and J shed 5 bases, with 12 bases lying between them. The CDR3 spans 14 residues. General observations from the study: Most likely, a cluster of highly shared sequence variants arose as a sequencing artifact. Later on, an analysis showed TCR association rates differing by HLA locus, with DRB1 the most and HLA-C the fewest. Later analysis suggested links between common viral pathogens and several top significant clusters. A link between a missense DCLRE1C variant and TCR beta V- and J-gene trimming emerged from a later analysis.

The sequence came from a human donor in good health. The sequenced sample was PBMCs. The rearrangement uses TRBV18 and TRBJ2-3; a possible D gene is TRBD2 (6 bases). The CDR3, as DNA: TGTGCCAGCTCACCCAGCGCTAGCGAAGATACGCAGTATTTT. As protein: CASSPSASEDTQYF. Together with reference TRBV18 and TRBJ2-3, the CDR3 gives the full variable domain: NAGVMQNPRHLVRRRGQEARLRCSPMKGHSHVYWYRQLPEEGLKFMVYLQKENIIDESGMPKERFSAEFPKEGPSILRIQQVVRGDSAAYFCASSPSASEDTQYFGPGTRLTVL.